This T cell receptor beta chain was obtained from a study of blood T cell repertoires in COVID-19. As for the study in general: The United States, Italy and Spain were the sources of the acute and convalescent COVID-19 samples. Nucleic acid was either cDNA or gDNA, and it came from T cells, B-cell-depleted T cells, or PBMCs.

The CDR3 is made up of 15 amino acids. J lost 5 bases, V lost 6 bases, and 7 bases had no gene match. The germline V gene encodes CDR1 SGHVS and CDR2 FQNEAQ. In the authors' workflow: For nucleated cells, counts were estimated from reference gene primer amplification. The protocol was immunoSEQ multiplex PCR, while the TCRdb copy is restricted to in-frame clones and leaves out a portion. The V and J calls and clone size come from that table; D and trimming were worked out from the DNA. This sample has roughly 300,000 clones, with over 75% found just once. V usage is TRBV7-8 and J usage is TRBJ1-5; 10 bases align to TRBD1. This TCR came from a woman aged 45-65 years who had recovered from COVID-19. Sequencing was performed on peripheral blood. The CDR3 spells CASSHRDRGYQPQHF. The CDR3 bases are TGTGCCAGCAGTCACCGGGACAGGGGTTATCAGCCCCAGCATTTT.